This TCR beta chain derives from a study of control samples from healthy donors and cancer patients. Clones were read by immunoSEQ multiplex PCR, and TCRdb kept only the in-frame ones, dropping some. The data hold roughly 120,000 clones, with about 87% observed a single time. This TCR was sampled from a man aged 40-50 years in good health. Sequencing was carried out using blood.

DNA for the CDR3: TGTGCCAGCAGCTTAGTATCGGCTTTTTCACCCCTCCACTTT. Amino acid sequence: CASSLVSAFSPLHF. The chain joins TRBV7-9 to TRBJ1-6, with D hard to call. The CDR3 sequence is 14 residues long. V shed 1 base and J shed 9 bases, with 10 bases lying between them. The germline V gene encodes CDR1 SEHNR and CDR2 FQNEAQ (reference sequence).